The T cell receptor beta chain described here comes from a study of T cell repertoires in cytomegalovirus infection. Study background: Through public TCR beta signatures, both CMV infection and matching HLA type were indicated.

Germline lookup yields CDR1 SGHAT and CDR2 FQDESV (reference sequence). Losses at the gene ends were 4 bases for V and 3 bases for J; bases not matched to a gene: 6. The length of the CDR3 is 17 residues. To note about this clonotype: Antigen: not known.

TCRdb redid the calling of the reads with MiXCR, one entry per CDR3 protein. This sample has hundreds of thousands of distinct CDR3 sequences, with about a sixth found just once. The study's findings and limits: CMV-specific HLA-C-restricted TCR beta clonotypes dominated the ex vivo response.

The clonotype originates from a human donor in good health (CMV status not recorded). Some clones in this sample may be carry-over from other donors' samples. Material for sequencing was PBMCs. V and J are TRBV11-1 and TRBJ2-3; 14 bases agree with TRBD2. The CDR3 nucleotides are TGTGCCAGCAGCTCGTGGACTAGCGGGGGGTTTACAGATACGCAGTATTTT. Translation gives CASSSWTSGGFTDTQYF.